The entry below describes one T cell receptor beta chain. No cognate antigen has been identified for it. Nothing much larger sits one base from this clone, and base qualities are not available. The data stem from a study of blood T cells in healthy people across ages (dated by TCRdb to the mid-2010s). For context, the study as a whole: Template switching captured roughly one uniquely barcoded TCR beta cDNA molecule per two T cells in model experiments. To track age-related changes in TCR beta repertoire diversity, the study relied on deep sequencing normalized with unique cDNA molecular identifiers. To avoid experimental bias, donors of different ages were spread randomly across the sequencing lanes. The donors were divided into four age groups: young (average approximately 17 years), middle-aged (under 40), aged (roughly 66) and long-lived (around 87). The study analyzed two additional independent replicas of 1 million unique cDNA reads from the same blood draw for two donors, one aged 18 to 29 and one aged 80 or older. What the research found in general, with its limitations: Conclusive comparison of naive and antigen-experienced compartments was prevented by the profiling of bulk unsorted PBMCs. As age increased, observed TCR beta diversity per million T cells dropped in a roughly linear way, and a significant reduction was already evident by age around 41. The long-lived group showed more naive CD4+ T cells, fewer expanded clones and increased TCR diversity than the aged group, suggesting age selection. Because donor CMV infection status was unknown, age-related changes in expanded clonotypes were potentially confounded. The percentage of naive T cells measured by flow cytometry correlated strongly with observed TCR beta diversity. Estimates of total diversity from one million sequenced T cells were regarded as lower bounds and underestimates.

The donors were roughly 38 Caucasian individuals from Russia, aged roughly 6 to 90 years, who were systemically healthy. Each donor gave about 9.8 milliliters of peripheral blood, drawn into EDTA-treated Vacutainer tubes. Ficoll-Paque density-gradient centrifugation was used to isolate PBMCs, with at least 7 million obtained per sample. Trizol reagent was used to extract total RNA from PBMCs, with at least 5 micrograms per sample. For every donor, flow cytometry on a PBMC aliquot measured the percentage of naive CD45RAhigh/CD27high T cells. Library method: 5' RACE. Sequenced using an Illumina HiSeq 2500. A second PCR of about 7 to 12 cycles was performed with a sample-barcoded 5' primer and a J-beta primer mix. A template-switch 5' adaptor carrying 12 random nucleotides introduced a unique molecular identifier onto each TCR beta cDNA molecule. Each sample yielded at least 3 million CDR3-containing paired-end reads. All of the RNA was converted into first-strand cDNA using the Mint cDNA synthesis kit, with a TRBC-specific oligonucleotide serving as the primer. Following uracil-DNA glycosylase treatment, all cDNA underwent a first 18-cycle PCR with the universal primers M1SS and BC2_uni_R. In the paper's pipeline: For normalization, 1 million high-quality reads, each with a distinct molecular identifier, were randomly selected from each sample. Instead of being binned into consensus sequences, reads with shared molecular identifiers were discarded. CDR3 identification, clonotype clustering and error correction used MiTCR with a Q25 quality threshold and the strictest error-elimination algorithm. A nonparametric unseen species model using Euler transformation provided a lower-bound estimate of total TCR beta diversity. Starting from the raw public reads, TCRdb applied fastp trimming at Q25, assembled clones with MiXCR and retained in-frame beta chains. Merged by CDR3 protein, the rows form single entries marked with the most common genes and DNA. The V and J calls follow TCRdb's processing rather than the paper's. For this sample there are hundreds of thousands of distinct CDR3 sequences; 35% to 50% appear just once. The top ten clonotypes cover about a sixth of the sample.

This clonotype was sampled from a man older than 75 in good health. Material for sequencing was blood.

The nucleotide sequence is given as TGTGCCAGCAGTTTATACCGGACAGCTTCCTACGAGCAGTACTTC. Protein translation: CASSLYRTASYEQYF. This receptor chain uses TRBV28 and TRBJ2-7; 6 matching bases give a weak D call of TRBD1. The CDR3 runs 15 amino acids, cysteine and phenylalanine included. Only the CDR3 part of the read is kept: 45 bases, read in frame from the first base. V and J are truncated by 1 base and 1 base respectively, leaving an intervening sequence of 11 bases. Reading the germline V gene gives CDR1 MDHEN and CDR2 SYDVKM.